This T cell receptor (beta chain) was recovered during a study of Ad26.COV2.S vaccination and SARS-CoV-2 variants. Treatment: approximately 18 received Ad26.COV2.S at low or high dose, single or two shots; about 5 received placebo; per-sample allocation not given. Vaccine and placebo recipients were sampled on day 63 after the first injection. Wuhan-strain spike was delivered by a replication-incompetent Ad26 vector. Repertoires were generated with immunoSEQ multiplex PCR, while TCRdb's copy carries only in-frame clones and drops some. Of more than 400,000 clones in the sample, 92% were seen once. Between the trimmed V and J ends, which lost 8 bases and 4 bases, there was a span of 14 bases. Germline CDR1 reads MDHEN; CDR2 reads SYDVKM. The CDR3 contains 13 residues.

The V call is TRBV28, the J call TRBJ1-1, with no clear D. Sequencing used peripheral blood, obtained in a trial of Ad26.COV2.S vaccine versus placebo. The sequence was collected from a person aged 18-65 years who received the Ad26.COV2.S COVID-19 vaccine or a placebo. DNA of the CDR3: TGTGCCAGCCACCGCGTGACTGGCACTGAAGCTTTCTTT. Translation gives CASHRVTGTEAFF.